The sample holds a few counts of the clone carrying this T cell receptor (beta chain). As yet, its antigen is unknown. This entry comes from a study of identical twins. Using its own MiXCR run on the 5' RACE reads, TCRdb lists one record per CDR3 protein. Of approximately 410,000 distinct CDR3 sequences in the sample, about 18% were seen once. General study results and limits: Abundant cord blood beta clonotypes carried fewer insertions; memory repertoires showed none. Partly confounded zero-insertion analyses could result from invariant MAIT and iNKT cells. Models came in too low on out-of-frame TCR alpha sharing in monozygotic twins. For out-of-frame beta sequences, excess twin sharing was weaker.

The sample taken for sequencing was naive T cells sorted from blood. The TCR was taken from a man aged 45-60 years in good health.

The CDR3 region is CASSQEGTSSDTQYF. CDR3 DNA sequence: TGCGCCAGCAGCCAAGAGGGCACTAGTTCAGATACGCAGTATTTT. This chain links TRBV4-3 with TRBJ2-3, with TRBD2 as a possible D gene (5 bases). CDR3 size: 15 residues. Germline-derived CDR1 and CDR2 are LGHNA and YSLEER. The ends were cut back, 0 bases at V and 4 bases at J, with 11 bases in the middle.